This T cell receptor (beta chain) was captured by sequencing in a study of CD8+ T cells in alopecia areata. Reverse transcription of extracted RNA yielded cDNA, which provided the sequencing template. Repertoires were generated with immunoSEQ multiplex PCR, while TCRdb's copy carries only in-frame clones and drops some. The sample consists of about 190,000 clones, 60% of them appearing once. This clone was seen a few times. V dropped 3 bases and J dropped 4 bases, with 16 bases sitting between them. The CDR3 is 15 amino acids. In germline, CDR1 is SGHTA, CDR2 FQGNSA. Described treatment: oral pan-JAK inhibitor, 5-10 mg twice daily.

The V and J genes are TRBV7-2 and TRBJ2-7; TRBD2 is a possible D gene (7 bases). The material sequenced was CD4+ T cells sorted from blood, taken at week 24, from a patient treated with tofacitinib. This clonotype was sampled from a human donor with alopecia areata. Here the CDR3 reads CASSFVEGEGYEQYF. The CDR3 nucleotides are TGTGCCAGCAGCTTCGTCGAGGGGGAGGGATACGAGCAGTACTTC. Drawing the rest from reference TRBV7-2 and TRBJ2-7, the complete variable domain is GAGVSQSPSNKVTEKGKDVELRCDPISGHTALYWYRQSLGQGLEFLIYFQGNSAPDKSGLPSDRFSAERTGGSVSTLTIQRTQQEDSAVYLCASSFVEGEGYEQYFGPGTRLTVT.